The next 25 T cell receptor beta chains were all read from a single sample in a study of blood T cell repertoires in COVID-19. Generated by immunoSEQ multiplex PCR, the TCRdb table keeps only in-frame clones and is missing some. The table includes some 120,000 clones, more than 75% detected once. Sequenced sample: peripheral blood. These receptors all come from a human donor in a cohort sampled during active COVID-19.

The gene calls are TRBV9 and TRBJ2-1; 11 bases match TRBD2. Germline trimming cut 4 bases from V and 3 bases from J; bases unmatched to any gene: 3. Per germline, CDR1 SGDLS and CDR2 YYNGEE. This CDR3 is 15 amino acids long. As DNA, the CDR3 is TGTGCCAGCAGCATCACTAGCGGGGGCTACAATGAGCAGTTCTTC. Amino acid sequence: CASSITSGGYNEQFF.

V gene TRBV5-1 combines with J gene TRBJ2-7, with no clear D. V was clipped by 4 bases and J by 7 bases, with 9 bases between them. Germline V gives CDR1 SGHRS, CDR2 YFSETQ. This CDR3 is built from 11 residues. The CDR3 protein is CASSGAREQYF. The CDR3 nucleotides are TGCGCCAGCAGCGGCGCTAGGGAGCAGTACTTC. The complete variable domain, with remaining parts taken from reference TRBV5-1 and TRBJ2-7, reads KAGVTQTPRYLIKTRGQQVTLSCSPISGHRSVSWYQQTPGQGLQFLFEYFSETQRNKGNFPGRFSGRQFSNSRSEMNVSTLELGDSALYLCASSGAREQYFGPGTRLTVT.

This chain uses TRBV12-3 or TRBV12-4 with TRBJ2-7; tentative D call: TRBD1 (6 bases). V dropped 3 bases and J dropped 2 bases, with 8 bases sitting between them. This CDR3 has 13 amino acids. The CDR3 spells CASSLTGTYEQYF. The CDR3 DNA follows: TGTGCCAGCAGTTTGACAGGAACCTACGAGCAGTACTTC.

V gene TRBV6-5 combines with J gene TRBJ2-3; weak D call: TRBD2 (6 bases). CDR1 and CDR2 from the germline V gene are MNHEY and SVGAGI. V gave up 7 bases and J gave up 6 bases, with 14 bases separating them. CDR3 size: 13 residues. CDR3 DNA: TGTGCCAGCATCGGGGGAGTTGGGGATACGCAGTATTTT. Translation: CASIGGVGDTQYF.

The CDR3 protein is CSARVMDTQYF. The CDR3 DNA follows: TGCAGTGCCAGGGTAATGGATACGCAGTATTTT. The chain employs TRBV20-1 and TRBJ2-3; a possible D gene is TRBD1 (5 bases). CDR1 and CDR2 from the germline V gene are DFQATT and SNEGSKA (reference sequence). The CDR3 is 11 amino acids. Deletions cut 6 bases from V and 6 bases from J, with 10 bases between.

V gene TRBV14 combines with J gene TRBJ1-3; D not certain. Germline V gives CDR1 SGHDN, CDR2 FVKESK. With 1 base removed from V and 7 bases from J, the gap between germline ends came to 11 bases. The CDR3 totals 14 residues. The DNA for the CDR3 is TGTGCCAGCAGCCAAGCAGGCTTCGCGAACACCATATATTTT. Translation: CASSQAGFANTIYF.

The V and J genes are TRBV10-3 and TRBJ2-7; 7 bases line up with TRBD1. The CDR3 is 14 residues long. V lost 9 bases to trimming and J lost 1 base; unmatched junction nucleotides: 9. Germline CDR1 is ENHRY and CDR2 is SYGVKD. CDR3 sequence (DNA): TGTGCCATTACCGGGACAGAGTTTTCCTACGAGCAGTACTTC. It yields the protein CAITGTEFSYEQYF.

The DNA of the CDR3 is TGTGCCAGCAGGCAGGGGGCGTCCTACGAGCAGTACTTC. Encoded protein: CASRQGASYEQYF. V usage is TRBV7-2 and J usage is TRBJ2-7; 8 positions agree with TRBD1. V was clipped by 6 bases and J by 1 base; unmatched bases: 2. The germline CDR1 and CDR2 sequences are SGHTA and FQGNSA. The CDR3 sequence is 13 residues long.

The rearrangement uses TRBV4-1 and TRBJ2-6, with D maybe TRBD2 (6 bases). The germline gives CDR1 MGHRA, CDR2 YSYEKL. With 5 bases removed from V and 4 bases from J, the gap between germline ends came to 18 bases. CDR3 length: 17 residues. The CDR3 coding sequence is TGCGCCAGCAGCTTCGGCCGGGCCGGGGGAGGGGCCAACGTCCTGACTTTC. Translating it yields CASSFGRAGGGANVLTF.

V gene TRBV13 combines with J gene TRBJ2-7; TRBD2 might be the D (7 bases). Germline V gene sequence: CDR1 PRHDT, CDR2 FYEKMQ (reference sequence). The V end lost 8 bases, the J end lost 7 bases, and 18 bases lay between the germline ends. This CDR3 region has 13 residues. The CDR3 here is CASSRGGGLEQYF. The CDR3 DNA follows: TGTGCCAGCTCCAGGGGAGGGGGTCTAGAGCAGTACTTC.

The V and J genes are TRBV5-1 and TRBJ1-2; unclear D gene. This CDR3 is built from 15 residues. Trimming removed 2 bases at V and 4 bases at J, with 15 bases between. Germline V CDR1 and CDR2: SGHRS, YFSETQ. This CDR3 is CASSFGNTGVYGYTF. The DNA of the CDR3 is TGCGCCAGCAGCTTTGGCAATACGGGAGTCTATGGCTACACCTTC.

The V call is TRBV5-1, the J call TRBJ1-5, with TRBD1 identical over 9 bases. J gave up 5 bases and V 2 bases, and 2 bases lay outside the gene matches. The germline CDR1 and CDR2 sequences are SGHRS and YFSETQ. The CDR3 sequence is 14 residues long. The CDR3 bases are TGCGCCAGCAGCTTACGGACAGGGGATCAGCCCCAGCATTTT. Translated: CASSLRTGDQPQHF.

J is TRBJ2-5 and V is TRBV18; possibly TRBD2 for D (7 bases). V lost 5 bases and J 5 bases, leaving 15 bases between the germline ends. The germline V gene has CDR1 KGHSH and CDR2 LQKENI. This CDR3 is 14 amino acids long. Here the CDR3 reads CASSSRGGVETQYF. CDR3 DNA sequence: TGTGCCAGCTCATCAAGGGGGGGAGTGGAGACCCAGTACTTC.

The chain joins TRBV24-1 to TRBJ1-6, with TRBD1 matching over 7 bases. V dropped 12 bases and J dropped 6; count of bases not matched to a gene: 4. CDR3 length equals 12 residues. Germline CDR1 KGHDR, CDR2 SFDVKD. This CDR3 is CALRDSNSPLHF. CDR3 in DNA: TGTGCCCTCCGGGACAGTAATTCACCCCTCCACTTT.

The chain couples TRBV29-1 to TRBJ2-3; D gene ambiguous. There are 10 residues in the CDR3. Germline CDR1 reads SQVTM; CDR2 reads ANQGSEA. CDR3 loop: CTTSTDTQYF. CDR3 nucleotides: TGCACCACTAGCACAGATACGCAGTATTTT.

V usage is TRBV10-3 and J usage is TRBJ2-2, with 10 bases fitting TRBD2. After removal of 7 bases from V and 4 bases from J, the junction contained 9 bases not matched to a gene. CDR1 and CDR2 (germline): ENHRY, SYGVKD. The CDR3 has 16 residues. The CDR3 nucleotides read TGTGCCATCAATACCGGGACTAGCGTTCCCACCGGGGAGCTGTTTTTT. Its protein is CAINTGTSVPTGELFF.

The rearrangement uses TRBV24-1 and TRBJ2-3; no reliable D call. The CDR3 is made up of 16 amino acids. V gave up 3 bases and J gave up 6 bases, with 18 bases separating them. CDR1 is KGHDR, CDR2 SFDVKD, per germline. The CDR3 here is CATSDGVFQEMDTQYF. Written as DNA, the CDR3 is TGTGCCACCAGTGATGGTGTCTTCCAGGAAATGGATACGCAGTATTTT.

The chain has TRBV2 and TRBJ2-7, with 8 bases identical to TRBD1. V lost 4 bases, J lost 3 bases, and 8 bases stayed unmatched. Germline V gene data show CDR1 as SNHLY and CDR2 as FYNNEI. This CDR3 is 15 amino acids long. Here the CDR3 DNA reads TGTGCCAGCAGTGGGGGACAGGTGCCCATCTACGAGCAGTACTTC. Amino acids: CASSGGQVPIYEQYF. The full variable domain, in which reference TRBV2 and TRBJ2-7 provide the parts outside the CDR3, is EPEVTQTPSHQVTQMGQEVILRCVPISNHLYFYWYRQILGQKVEFLVSFYNNEISEKSEIFDDQFSVERPDGSNFTLKIRSTKLEDSAMYFCASSGGQVPIYEQYFGPGTRLTVT.

Here the CDR3 reads CASSQVPGGAFEKLFF. In nucleotides, the CDR3 is TGTGCCAGCAGCCAAGTACCAGGGGGCGCTTTTGAAAAACTGTTTTTT. J is TRBJ1-4 and V is TRBV3-1 (or the pseudogene TRBV3-2); 8 bases align to TRBD1. The CDR3 consists of 16 residues. CDR1 is LGHDT, CDR2 YNNKEL, per germline (reference sequence). V trimming: 1 base; J trimming: 7 bases; junction bases outside the gene matches: 8.

The chain employs TRBV5-1 and TRBJ2-5; D is possibly TRBD1 (6 bases). The V gene lost 4 bases and the J gene lost 0 bases, with 10 bases spanning the gap. CDR1 SGHRS and CDR2 YFSETQ come from the germline V gene. The CDR3 spans 14 residues. The DNA for the CDR3 is TGCGCCAGCAGCCTAGGGGGATACCAAGAGACCCAGTACTTC. Translation gives CASSLGGYQETQYF.

J is TRBJ2-1 and V is TRBV9; TRBD2 agrees at 7 bases. Trimming removed 5 bases from V and 6 bases from J; junction bases left unmatched: 8. CDR1 and CDR2 from the germline V gene are SGDLS and YYNGEE. The CDR3 covers 14 residues. As DNA, the CDR3 is TGTGCCAGCAGTGCAGGTGGGGGGGTCAATGAGCAGTTCTTC. It specifies CASSAGGGVNEQFF.

V usage is TRBV5-1 and J usage is TRBJ1-2, with D perhaps matching TRBD1 (5 bases). The V gene lost 3 bases and the J gene lost 7 bases, with 10 bases spanning the gap. The germline gives CDR1 SGHRS, CDR2 YFSETQ. The CDR3 is 12 residues long. CDR3 sequence: CASSSGGVGYTF. The CDR3 DNA reads TGCGCCAGCAGCTCCGGGGGAGTTGGCTACACCTTC.

The chain carries TRBV27 and TRBJ1-1, with D possibly TRBD1 on 5 matching bases. Germline CDR1 is MNHEY and CDR2 is SMNVEV (reference sequence). The CDR3 spans 14 residues. V was shortened by 3 bases and J by 1 base, with 9 bases between the two germline ends. The CDR3: CASSFAQGNTEAFF. For the CDR3, the DNA is TGTGCCAGCAGTTTTGCTCAGGGGAACACTGAAGCTTTCTTT.

J is TRBJ2-2 and V is TRBV5-1; D might be TRBD1 (6 bases). The CDR3 sequence is 16 residues long. The germline V gene encodes CDR1 SGHRS and CDR2 YFSETQ. The V end was cut by 4 bases, the J end by 5 bases, with 18 bases between. The CDR3 DNA follows: TGCGCCAGCAGCCCGAGTTCGACGAGGGGGACCGGGGAGCTGTTTTTT. It specifies CASSPSSTRGTGELFF.

The rearrangement uses TRBV6-6 and TRBJ2-7; a weak D match, TRBD2 (6 bases). V was pared by 2 bases and J by 9 bases, with 17 bases between. From germline, CDR1 is MNHNY and CDR2 SVGAGI (reference sequence). The CDR3 contains 14 residues. CDR3 protein: CASSYRTPGVVQYF. CDR3 sequence (DNA): TGTGCCAGCAGTTACCGGACACCGGGAGTGGTGCAGTACTTC.